These 22 T cell receptor beta chains originate from one sample sequenced in a study of cytomegalovirus exposure and HLA in healthy donors. The PCR employed 60 Vbeta primers together with 13 Jbeta primers. This table comes from immunoSEQ multiplex PCR, and its TCRdb copy is limited to in-frame clones, with some not included. The sample lists around 180,000 clones; nearly 80% were seen once. The sample was PBMCs. Receptor source: a young woman in good health and CMV-seropositive.

The sample holds one count of this clone. The chain couples TRBV6-1 to TRBJ2-2; a possible D gene is TRBD2 (7 bases). This CDR3 is built from 12 residues. Trimming cost V 8 bases and J 10 bases, with 14 bases left between them. In germline, CDR1 is MNHNS, CDR2 SASEGT. The CDR3 sequence is CASRGAGEELFF. CDR3 in DNA: TGTGCCAGCCGGGGGGCGGGGGAGGAGCTGTTTTTT.

V gene TRBV6-7 combines with J gene TRBJ2-3; 10 bases are a match to TRBD2. TRBV6-7 is designated an ORF whose function remains uncertain. With V trimmed by 2 bases and J by 2 bases, 10 bases remained unmatched. CDR3 size: 18 residues. CDR3 region: CASSYPNRAGGITDTQYF. In nucleotides, the CDR3 is TGTGCCAGCAGTTACCCAAACCGAGCGGGAGGGATCACAGATACGCAGTATTTT.

In its sample, this clone was seen once. The chain carries TRBV6-5 and TRBJ1-3, with D uncertain. V lost 2 bases to trimming and J lost 1 base, with 6 bases between them. The CDR3 spans 14 residues. The germline V gene has CDR1 MNHEY and CDR2 SVGAGI. CDR3 DNA sequence: TGTGCCAGCAGTTACACCCAGTCTGGAAACACCATATATTTT. Translated, it gives CASSYTQSGNTIYF.

With regard to this clone: A read error likely explains this, since a far larger clone differs by one base. This chain's CDR3 is CSSSLWSSGRPIYNEQFF. In DNA, the CDR3 is TGTTCCAGCAGCTTGTGGTCTAGCGGGAGGCCGATCTACAATGAGCAGTTCTTC. This chain links TRBV5-6 with TRBJ2-1, with 11 bases matching TRBD2. CDR1 is SGHDT and CDR2 is YYEEEE in the germline V gene. CDR3 length: 18 amino acids. The full variable domain, completed using reference TRBV5-6 and TRBJ2-1, is DAGVTQSPTHLIKTRGQQVTLRCSPKSGHDTVSWYQQALGQGPQFIFQYYEEEERQRGNFPDRFSGHQFPNYSSELNVNALLLGDSALYLCSSSLWSSGRPIYNEQFFGPGTRLTVL.

V and J are TRBV4-1 and TRBJ1-3; D gene unclear. Trimming shortened V by 4 bases and J by 4 bases, and 11 bases separated the two germline ends. The CDR3 loop spans 14 amino acids. Germline V lookup: CDR1 MGHRA, CDR2 YSYEKL. The CDR3 DNA reads as TGCGCCAGCAGCCCCCTTCCCCAGGGAAACACCATATATTTT. Translation: CASSPLPQGNTIYF.

The chain couples TRBV5-4 to TRBJ1-2; 7 positions match TRBD1. The germline CDR1 and CDR2 sequences are SGHNT and YYREEE (reference sequence). The CDR3 extends over 13 amino acids. V gave up 0 bases and J gave up 6 bases; unmatched junction bases: 2. CDR3 DNA sequence: TGTGCCAGCAGCTTGGGGACAGGCAATGGCTACACCTTC. It codes for CASSLGTGNGYTF.

V usage is TRBV29-1 and J usage is TRBJ1-1; 8 bases agree with TRBD1. The CDR3 covers 10 residues. Germline trimming cut 5 bases from V and 8 bases from J; bases unmatched to any gene: 1. Germline V gives CDR1 SQVTM, CDR2 ANQGSEA. The CDR3 loop is CSVRQGEAFF. CDR3 sequence (DNA): TGCAGCGTTCGACAGGGGGAAGCTTTCTTT.

The genes are TRBV4-1 and TRBJ1-1; possible D gene TRBD1, 5 bases. This CDR3 spans 15 amino acids. CDR1 and CDR2 (germline): MGHRA, YSYEKL. The germline V and J ends were trimmed by 0 bases and 0 bases, with 8 bases remaining between them. For the CDR3, the DNA is TGCGCCAGCAGCCAAGATGGGGGGTTGAACACTGAAGCTTTCTTT. Protein: CASSQDGGLNTEAFF.

The chain joins TRBV7-2 to TRBJ1-2, with D perhaps TRBD1 (6 bases). V shed 5 bases and J shed 0 bases, with 7 bases lying between them. This CDR3 region has 13 residues. The germline CDR1 and CDR2 sequences are SGHTA and FQGNSA. The CDR3 DNA sequence: TGTGCCAGCAGCGCAGGGGCTAACTATGGCTACACCTTC. The encoded protein is CASSAGANYGYTF.

V and J are TRBV19 and TRBJ1-5, with D perhaps TRBD1 (5 bases). The V end lost 9 bases, the J end lost 0 bases, and 15 bases lay between the germline ends. The V gene's germline CDR1 is LNHDA and CDR2 SQIVND (reference sequence). The length of the CDR3 is 15 residues. CDR3 sequence reads: CASRRRELSNQPQHF. CDR3 in DNA: TGTGCCAGCCGACGCAGGGAACTTAGCAATCAGCCCCAGCATTTT.

This clone was counted only a few times. The rearrangement links TRBV5-1 to TRBJ1-1; 7 bases are a match to TRBD1. This CDR3 is 15 amino acids long. Germline V CDR1 and CDR2: SGHRS, YFSETQ. V gave up 1 base and J gave up 2 bases; unmatched junction bases: 5. The CDR3 loop is CASSLRGPTNTEAFF. In DNA form, the CDR3 reads TGCGCCAGCAGCTTGAGGGGGCCCACTAACACTGAAGCTTTCTTT.

This clone has a single count. This chain joins TRBV2 and TRBJ1-2; D perhaps matches TRBD1 (5 bases). The CDR3 extends over 12 amino acids. Deletions cut 2 bases from V and 4 bases from J, with 5 bases between. CDR1 is SNHLY, CDR2 FYNNEI, per germline. Written as DNA, the CDR3 is TGTGCCAGCAGTGAACAGGGCTATGGCTACACCTTC. This codes for CASSEQGYGYTF.

This clone was counted once. The CDR3: CASSVAGTSSYEQYF. The CDR3 region has the DNA TGTGCCAGCAGCGTAGCAGGGACTAGCAGCTACGAGCAGTACTTC. The chain employs TRBV9 and TRBJ2-7, with 9 nucleotides matching TRBD2. CDR1 SGDLS and CDR2 YYNGEE come from the germline V gene. Trimming took 0 bases from V and 3 from J; bases not matched to a gene: 4. The CDR3 sequence is 15 residues long.

This clone was counted only a few times. The V call is TRBV7-9, the J call TRBJ1-1, with D possibly matching TRBD1 (6 bases). Germline V gene lookup returns CDR1 SEHNR and CDR2 FQNEAQ (reference sequence). The CDR3 contains 15 residues. Trimming took off 5 bases at V and 1 base at J, with 14 bases between the two ends. CDR3 protein: CASSPHETGNTEAFF. In DNA, the CDR3 is TGTGCCAGCAGCCCGCATGAGACAGGGAACACTGAAGCTTTCTTT.

The J gene is TRBJ1-6, the V gene TRBV9; no definite D call. V was trimmed by 3 bases and J by 0 bases, leaving 7 bases between them. In germline, CDR1 is SGDLS, CDR2 YYNGEE. CDR3 size: 15 residues. The chain's CDR3 is CASSAGSSYNSPLHF. DNA of the CDR3: TGTGCCAGCAGCGCCGGTAGCTCCTATAATTCACCCCTCCACTTT.

This clone was found a few times. The chain couples TRBV6-6 to TRBJ2-1; TRBD2 aligns across 9 bases. After removal of 6 bases from V and 7 bases from J, the junction contained 13 bases not matched to a gene. The CDR3 extends over 16 amino acids. Germline CDR1 and CDR2: MNHNY and SVGAGI (reference sequence). The CDR3 reads CASSPVGRGGLNEQFF. The CDR3 DNA sequence: TGTGCCAGCAGCCCAGTAGGGCGGGGGGGCCTAAATGAGCAGTTCTTC.

V and J are TRBV19 and TRBJ1-1, with TRBD1 identical over 9 bases. This CDR3 region has 15 residues. Germline values: CDR1 LNHDA, CDR2 SQIVND (reference sequence). With 3 bases clipped from V and 1 base from J, the junction kept 3 bases outside the gene matches. For the CDR3, the DNA is TGTGCCAGTAGTATTAAGACAGGGGGGAACACTGAAGCTTTCTTT. Its protein is CASSIKTGGNTEAFF. Looking up the rest from reference TRBV19 and TRBJ1-1 gives the full variable domain: DGGITQSPKYLFRKEGQNVTLSCEQNLNHDAMYWYRQDPGQGLRLIYYSQIVNDFQKGDIAEGYSVSREKKESFPLTVTSAQKNPTAFYLCASSIKTGGNTEAFFGQGTRLTVV.

This clone was recorded at least ten times. V gene TRBV18 combines with J gene TRBJ2-2; D unclear. Germline CDR1 reads KGHSH; CDR2 reads LQKENI. V gave up 1 base and J gave up 2 bases, with 5 bases separating them. The CDR3 runs 14 residues. CDR3 in amino acids: CASSPLLNTGELFF. The CDR3 DNA is TGTGCCAGCTCACCACTATTAAACACCGGGGAGCTGTTTTTT.

The V and J genes are TRBV10-1 and TRBJ2-1; possible D gene TRBD1, 6 bases. Looked up from germline, CDR1 is WNHNN and CDR2 is SYGVQD (reference sequence). The CDR3 contains 17 residues. V shed 5 bases and J shed 0 bases, with 17 bases lying between them. Here the CDR3 reads CASSFDRDTGSYNEQFF. CDR3 nucleotide sequence: TGCGCCAGCAGTTTCGACCGGGACACTGGCTCCTACAATGAGCAGTTCTTC.

This clone was seen a single time. The chain couples TRBV15 to TRBJ2-3; 7 nucleotides match TRBD1. CDR3 size: 12 residues. Unmatched junction bases numbered 3, after V lost 5 bases and J lost 7 bases. CDR1 and CDR2 (germline): LNHNV, YYDKDF (reference sequence). CDR3 sequence (DNA): TGTGCCACCAGCGTGGGACAGAATACGCAGTATTTT. It is translated as CATSVGQNTQYF.

This chain joins TRBV6-5 and TRBJ2-5, with a tentative D call TRBD1 (5 bases). The germline gives CDR1 MNHEY, CDR2 SVGAGI. The CDR3 extends over 14 amino acids. V was clipped by 2 bases and J by 5 bases, with 12 bases between them. The CDR3 nucleotides read TGTGCCAGCAGTTACCGTGGCCCAGGGGAGACCCAGTACTTC. Translated: CASSYRGPGETQYF.

The chain combines TRBV6-5 with TRBJ2-7; the D is unclear. Trimming removed 10 bases at V and 3 bases at J, with 13 bases between. Germline V CDR1 and CDR2: MNHEY, SVGAGI. The CDR3 is made up of 12 amino acids. CDR3 residues: CATRGLDYEQYF. CDR3 nucleotide sequence: TGTGCCACCCGTGGCCTAGACTACGAGCAGTACTTC.